These 31 T cell receptor beta chains came from one sample sequenced in a study of blood T cell repertoires in COVID-19. The data were produced by immunoSEQ multiplex PCR, yet TCRdb's version contains in-frame clones alone and is incomplete. Of hundreds of thousands of clones in the sample, about 83% were seen once. Source material: peripheral blood. Receptor source: a woman aged 45-65 years who had recovered from COVID-19.

The V and J genes are TRBV29-1 and TRBJ2-7; D is perhaps TRBD1 (6 bases). This CDR3 comprises 14 residues. Germline values: CDR1 SQVTM, CDR2 ANQGSEA. Trimming stripped 6 bases from V and 2 bases from J, with 17 bases between. This CDR3 reads CSVARTTGTYEQYF. For the CDR3, the DNA is TGCAGCGTCGCTAGGACGACAGGAACCTACGAGCAGTACTTC.

The chain links TRBV7-2 to TRBJ2-7, with 7 bases aligning to TRBD2. Germline CDR1 SGHTA, CDR2 FQGNSA. CDR3 length: 14 residues. V was pared by 4 bases and J by 6 bases, with 9 bases of the junction left unmatched. CDR3 coding DNA: TGTGCCAGCAGCTCATACTGGGAGGGTGGCGAGCAGTACTTC. Amino acids: CASSSYWEGGEQYF.

The chain combines TRBV6-2 or TRBV6-3 with TRBJ2-2; 12 bases map to TRBD1. Trimming cost V 5 bases and J 6 bases; bases outside gene matches: 1. Germline-derived CDR1 and CDR2 are MNHEY and SVGEGT. The CDR3 loop spans 14 amino acids. CDR3 residues: CASSRDRGPGELFF. In nucleotides, the CDR3 is TGTGCCAGCAGTAGGGACAGGGGGCCCGGGGAGCTGTTTTTT.

The chain employs TRBV19 and TRBJ2-6; 8 positions agree with TRBD2. The length of the CDR3 is 18 residues. Germline V CDR1 and CDR2: LNHDA, SQIVND (reference sequence). Trimming took 6 bases from V and 4 from J; bases not matched to a gene: 14. The CDR3 DNA reads TGTGCCAGTAGAGTCGGGAGGGGCCAGGGTTCCGGGGCCAACGTCCTGACTTTC. This sequence encodes CASRVGRGQGSGANVLTF. Full variable domain (outside the CDR3, taken from reference TRBV19 and TRBJ2-6): DGGITQSPKYLFRKEGQNVTLSCEQNLNHDAMYWYRQDPGQGLRLIYYSQIVNDFQKGDIAEGYSVSREKKESFPLTVTSAQKNPTAFYLCASRVGRGQGSGANVLTFGAGSRLTVL.

V and J are TRBV7-2 and TRBJ2-7, with D possibly TRBD2 on 6 matching bases. Germline CDR1 and CDR2: SGHTA and FQGNSA. The CDR3 covers 14 residues. Trimming pared 5 bases from V and 2 bases from J, leaving 13 bases between. As DNA, the CDR3 is TGTGCCAGCAGCCTTAGCGGACCCCCCTACGAGCAGTACTTC. Translated, it gives CASSLSGPPYEQYF. The full variable domain, rest sourced from reference TRBV7-2 and TRBJ2-7, is GAGVSQSPSNKVTEKGKDVELRCDPISGHTALYWYRQSLGQGLEFLIYFQGNSAPDKSGLPSDRFSAERTGGSVSTLTIQRTQQEDSAVYLCASSLSGPPYEQYFGPGTRLTVT.

This rearrangement joins TRBV6-5 to TRBJ2-6; D is perhaps TRBD1 (5 bases). CDR1 and CDR2 from the germline V gene are MNHEY and SVGAGI. CDR3 length: 15 amino acids. The germline V and J ends were trimmed by 5 bases and 2 bases, with 10 bases remaining between them. CDR3 nucleotide sequence: TGTGCCAGCAGTACGACAGACGCTGGGGCCAACGTCCTGACTTTC. Translated, it gives CASSTTDAGANVLTF.

The chain recombines TRBV10-3 with TRBJ2-7, with 11 bases fitting TRBD1. The CDR3 contains 13 residues. The junction had 6 bases not matched to a gene; V was cut back by 11 bases and J by 3 bases. The V gene's germline CDR1 is ENHRY and CDR2 SYGVKD. The DNA for the CDR3 is TGTGCCCTACGGGACAGGGGGGGCTACGAGCAGTACTTC. Its translation: CALRDRGGYEQYF.

V and J are TRBV6-5 and TRBJ1-2; D possibly corresponds to TRBD1 (6 bases). The germline CDR1 and CDR2 sequences are MNHEY and SVGAGI. Trimming left V 7 bases short and J 2 bases short, with 17 bases between. The CDR3 has 15 residues. In DNA form, the CDR3 reads TGTGCCAGCACTTCAGACCTGGGGGCCAACTATGGCTACACCTTC. Translated, it gives CASTSDLGANYGYTF.

The rearrangement joins TRBV30 to TRBJ2-7; 7 nucleotides match TRBD1. The CDR3 consists of 14 residues. Germline values: CDR1 GTSNPN, CDR2 SVGIG (reference sequence). The ends lost 2 bases at V and 0 bases at J; junction bases unmatched: 4. Here the CDR3 reads CAWSQGTASYEQYF. CDR3 bases: TGTGCCTGGAGTCAGGGGACAGCCTCCTACGAGCAGTACTTC.

This chain connects TRBV5-1 to TRBJ2-1, with 8 bases that match TRBD2. The ends lost 3 bases at V and 4 bases at J; junction bases unmatched: 12. The CDR3 consists of 17 residues. The germline V gene encodes CDR1 SGHRS and CDR2 YFSETQ. CDR3 in amino acids: CASSSAGGGATYNEQFF. In DNA form, the CDR3 reads TGCGCCAGCAGCTCGGCGGGGGGCGGGGCCACATACAATGAGCAGTTCTTC.

The J gene is TRBJ1-5, the V gene TRBV28; D is ambiguous. The germline V gene encodes CDR1 MDHEN and CDR2 SYDVKM. The CDR3 is made up of 15 amino acids. Trimming left V 6 bases short and J 0 bases short, with 12 bases between. CDR3 DNA: TGTGCCAGCAGACCCCCCACAGATAGCAATCAGCCCCAGCATTTT. Its protein is CASRPPTDSNQPQHF. Supplemented by reference TRBV28 and TRBJ1-5, the full variable domain reads DVKVTQSSRYLVKRTGEKVFLECVQDMDHENMFWYRQDPGLGLRLIYFSYDVKMKEKGDIPEGYSVSREKKERFSLILESASTNQTSMYLCASRPPTDSNQPQHFGDGTRLSIL.

The V call is TRBV2, the J call TRBJ1-2, with TRBD1 matching 8 bases. Germline loops: CDR1 SNHLY, CDR2 FYNNEI. The CDR3 covers 18 residues. Trimming took 6 bases from V and 6 from J; bases not matched to a gene: 21. CDR3 protein: CASSYPDRGVTLSDGYTF. In nucleotides, the CDR3 is TGTGCCAGCAGCTACCCCGACAGGGGAGTCACCTTGTCGGATGGCTACACCTTC.

The CDR3 region is CASSARVHYEQYF. In nucleotides, the CDR3 is TGTGCCAGTAGTGCCAGGGTTCACTACGAGCAGTACTTC. The rearrangement joins TRBV19 to TRBJ2-7; the D gene is possibly TRBD1 (5 bases). V was cut by 5 bases and J by 3 bases, with 11 bases left in between. In germline, CDR1 is LNHDA, CDR2 SQIVND (reference sequence). The CDR3 is 13 amino acids.

The chain employs TRBV28 and TRBJ2-7, with D perhaps TRBD1 (5 bases). CDR1 and CDR2 (germline): MDHEN, SYDVKM. The V end was cut by 5 bases, the J end by 7 bases, with 21 bases between. The CDR3 contains 15 residues. As DNA, the CDR3 is TGTGCCAGCAGTCGACCTACCTCAGGGCTCCGGGAGCAGTACTTC. This encodes CASSRPTSGLREQYF. The whole variable domain, filled in from reference TRBV28 and TRBJ2-7, reads DVKVTQSSRYLVKRTGEKVFLECVQDMDHENMFWYRQDPGLGLRLIYFSYDVKMKEKGDIPEGYSVSREKKERFSLILESASTNQTSMYLCASSRPTSGLREQYFGPGTRLTVT.

This clone was observed a few times. This chain joins TRBV4-2 and TRBJ2-5, with D tentatively TRBD1 (7 bases). The germline V gene has CDR1 LGHNA and CDR2 YNFKEQ. The length of the CDR3 is 14 residues. V dropped 2 bases and J dropped 2 bases, with 9 bases sitting between them. The CDR3 DNA follows: TGTGCCAGCAGCCAACAGGGGGGACAAGAGACCCAGTACTTC. Amino acid sequence: CASSQQGGQETQYF.

In DNA form, the CDR3 reads TGTGCCAGTAGCCTCCTAGCGGGGTACAATGAGCAGTTCTTC. Its translation: CASSLLAGYNEQFF. This rearrangement joins TRBV19 to TRBJ2-1, with TRBD2 identical over 9 bases. Germline V lookup: CDR1 LNHDA, CDR2 SQIVND (reference sequence). The V and J ends lost 6 bases and 4 bases, in that order; junction bases with no gene match: 4. The CDR3 runs to 14 residues.

The rearrangement links TRBV25-1 to TRBJ2-1; 10 bases line up with TRBD2. The germline V gene has CDR1 MGHDK and CDR2 SYGVNS. J was trimmed by 4 bases and V by 1 base; bases with no gene match: 4. The CDR3 has 16 residues. The CDR3 DNA is TGTGCCAGCAGTGAATTAACTAGCGGGACGTACAATGAGCAGTTCTTC. It yields the protein CASSELTSGTYNEQFF.

The J gene is TRBJ1-5, the V gene TRBV15; D is unclear. Germline V gene lookup returns CDR1 LNHNV and CDR2 YYDKDF (reference sequence). The CDR3 loop spans 14 amino acids. The V end was cut by 0 bases, the J end by 4 bases, with 7 bases between. CDR3 residues: CATSRDRTNQPQHF. CDR3 coding DNA: TGTGCCACCAGCAGAGATAGGACTAATCAGCCCCAGCATTTT.

The chain recombines TRBV24-1 with TRBJ1-5; D not certain. Per the germline V gene, CDR1 is KGHDR and CDR2 is SFDVKD. This CDR3 comprises 15 residues. V lost 0 bases, J lost 4 bases, and 9 bases lay in between. CDR3 residues: CATSDLGSGNQPQHF. CDR3 nucleotide sequence: TGTGCCACCAGTGATTTGGGGTCCGGGAATCAGCCCCAGCATTTT.

The rearrangement links TRBV6-2 or TRBV6-3 to TRBJ2-1; 7 nucleotides align to TRBD2. J lost 1 base, V lost 5 bases, and 5 bases had no gene match. Germline CDR1 and CDR2: MNHEY and SVGEGT. The CDR3 has 15 residues. CDR3 protein: CASSLRDYSYNEQFF. DNA of the CDR3: TGTGCCAGCAGTCTCCGGGACTATTCCTACAATGAGCAGTTCTTC.

The chain uses TRBV4-2 and TRBJ2-7; 8 positions agree with TRBD1. Trimming cost V 4 bases and J 9 bases; bases outside gene matches: 17. Germline CDR1 is LGHNA and CDR2 is YNFKEQ. This CDR3 spans 16 amino acids. CDR3 DNA sequence: TGTGCCAGCAGCCGACTCCCGACAGGGGCCGCGTCGGTGCAGTACTTC. It specifies CASSRLPTGAASVQYF.

This sequence joins TRBV28 and TRBJ1-1; possible D gene TRBD1, 5 bases. V lost 6 bases, J lost 9 bases, and 14 bases lay in between. Germline loops: CDR1 MDHEN, CDR2 SYDVKM. The CDR3 totals 12 residues. The CDR3 protein is CASRQQDTQAFF. The CDR3 DNA reads as TGTGCCAGCAGGCAACAGGATACCCAAGCTTTCTTT.

This sequence joins TRBV7-2 and TRBJ2-1, with 11 bases lining up with TRBD2. CDR1 SGHTA and CDR2 FQGNSA come from the germline V gene. Trimming removed 5 bases from V and 8 bases from J; junction bases left unmatched: 8. The CDR3 covers 15 residues. The CDR3 sequence: CASSISGGAPYEQFF. CDR3 DNA sequence: TGTGCCAGCAGCATTAGCGGGGGGGCCCCCTATGAGCAGTTCTTC.

The chain employs TRBV6-5 and TRBJ2-7, with D maybe TRBD1 (6 bases). Germline lookup yields CDR1 MNHEY and CDR2 SVGAGI. V was pared by 7 bases and J by 6 bases, with 19 bases between. CDR3 length: 14 residues. This chain's CDR3 is CASTIKTGGGEQYF. The DNA of the CDR3 is TGTGCCAGCACCATTAAAACTGGGGGCGGCGAGCAGTACTTC.

The chain combines TRBV7-9 with TRBJ2-3, with 11 bases identical to TRBD2. CDR3 size: 17 residues. The germline V gene has CDR1 SEHNR and CDR2 FQNEAQ (reference sequence). Germline trimming cut 5 bases from V and 3 bases from J; bases unmatched to any gene: 10. The CDR3 here is CASSPLSGRAGTDTQYF. As DNA, the CDR3 is TGTGCCAGCAGCCCCCTTAGCGGGAGGGCCGGGACAGATACGCAGTATTTT.

The chain links TRBV20-1 to TRBJ2-3, with D perhaps TRBD2 (6 bases). This CDR3 comprises 14 residues. Germline V CDR1 and CDR2: DFQATT, SNEGSKA (reference sequence). Trimming stripped 3 bases from V and 5 bases from J, with 15 bases between. The CDR3 nucleotides read TGCAGTGCTAGTCCGGGAGTAAACTTAGATACGCAGTATTTT. This codes for CSASPGVNLDTQYF.

This clone appeared once. V is TRBV6-5 and J is TRBJ2-2; a possible D gene is TRBD2 (5 bases). The germline V gene has CDR1 MNHEY and CDR2 SVGAGI. The CDR3 contains 15 residues. V gave up 6 bases and J gave up 2 bases, with 13 bases separating them. The CDR3 is CASRVSGRNTGELFF. The CDR3 DNA reads TGTGCCAGCAGGGTGAGCGGTCGAAACACCGGGGAGCTGTTTTTT.

CDR3 sequence: CASSEKPRSHAGQYF. CDR3 nucleotide sequence: TGTGCCAGCAGTGAGAAACCCAGATCCCATGCGGGGCAGTACTTC. The rearrangement links TRBV6-1 to TRBJ2-7; TRBD2 is a possible D gene (5 bases). Germline values: CDR1 MNHNS, CDR2 SASEGT. Trimming pared 3 bases from V and 9 bases from J, leaving 21 bases between. The CDR3 is 15 residues long.

The chain joins TRBV24-1 to TRBJ1-5; 7 bases are a match to TRBD1. The CDR3 spans 13 residues. With 5 bases clipped from V and 5 bases from J, the junction kept 2 bases outside the gene matches. Germline CDR1 is KGHDR and CDR2 is SFDVKD. The CDR3 protein is CATSAGGYQPQHF. In DNA form, the CDR3 reads TGTGCCACCAGTGCAGGGGGTTATCAGCCCCAGCATTTT.

This clone was recorded at least ten times. J is TRBJ1-6 and V is TRBV14, with D perhaps matching TRBD1 (6 bases). CDR1 and CDR2 (germline): SGHDN, FVKESK. V was cut by 2 bases and J by 9 bases, with 11 bases left in between. This CDR3 has 14 residues. The CDR3 loop is CASSQQGRGSPLHF. The CDR3 nucleotides are TGTGCCAGCAGCCAACAGGGGAGAGGTTCACCCCTCCACTTT.

The chain couples TRBV7-9 to TRBJ2-2; TRBD2 agrees at 12 bases. Germline V gene lookup returns CDR1 SEHNR and CDR2 FQNEAQ (reference sequence). With 5 bases clipped from V and 3 bases from J, the junction kept 7 bases outside the gene matches. This CDR3 has 17 amino acids. CDR3 sequence (DNA): TGTGCCAGCAGCCCGACTAGCGGGAGATATTACACCGGGGAGCTGTTTTTT. Protein sequence: CASSPTSGRYYTGELFF.